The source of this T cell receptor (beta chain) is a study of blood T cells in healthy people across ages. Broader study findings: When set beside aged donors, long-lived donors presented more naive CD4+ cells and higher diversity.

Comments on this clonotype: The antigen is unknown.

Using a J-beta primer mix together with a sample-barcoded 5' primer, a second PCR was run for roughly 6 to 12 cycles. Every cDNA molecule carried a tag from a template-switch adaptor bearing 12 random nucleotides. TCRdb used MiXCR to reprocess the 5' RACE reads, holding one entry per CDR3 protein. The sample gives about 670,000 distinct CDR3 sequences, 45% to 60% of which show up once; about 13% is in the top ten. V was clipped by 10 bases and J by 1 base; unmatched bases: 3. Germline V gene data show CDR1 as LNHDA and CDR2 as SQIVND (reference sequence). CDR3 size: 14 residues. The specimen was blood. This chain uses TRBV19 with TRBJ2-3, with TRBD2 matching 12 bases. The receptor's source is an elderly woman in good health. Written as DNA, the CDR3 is TGTGCCACCCGACTAGCGGGGGGCACAGATACGCAGTATTTT. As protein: CATRLAGGTDTQYF.